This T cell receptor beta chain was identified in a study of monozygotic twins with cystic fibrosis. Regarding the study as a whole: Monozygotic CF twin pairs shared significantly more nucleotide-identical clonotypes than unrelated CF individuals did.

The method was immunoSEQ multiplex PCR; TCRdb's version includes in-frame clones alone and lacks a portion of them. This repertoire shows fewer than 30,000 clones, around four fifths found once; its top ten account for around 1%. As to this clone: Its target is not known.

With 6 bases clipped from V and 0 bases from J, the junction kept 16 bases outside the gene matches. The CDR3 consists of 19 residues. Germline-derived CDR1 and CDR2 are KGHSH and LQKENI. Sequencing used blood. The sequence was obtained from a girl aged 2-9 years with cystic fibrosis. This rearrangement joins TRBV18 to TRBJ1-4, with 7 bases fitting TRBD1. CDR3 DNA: TGTGCCAGCTCTCAACGAAGCTTACAGGGGTCCGCAACTAATGAAAAACTGTTTTTT. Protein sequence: CASSQRSLQGSATNEKLFF.